These T cell receptor beta chains were read from a single sample in a study of blood T cells in healthy people across ages. Each CDR3 protein gets one entry after TCRdb re-called the 5' RACE reads with MiXCR. Here the sample spans around 1,800,000 distinct CDR3 sequences, around 42% being singletons. The source material was blood. These receptors were collected from a human donor in good health. Each CDR3 is given with its conserved first and last residue. The D gene is left open where the match is weak. Some rows have no size entry. The others give once, few or many, or a class for an expanded clone.

CDR3nt: TGTGCCAGCTCACCAAGCGGGCGCTATTCACCCCTCCACTTT
CDR3aa: CASSPSGRYSPLHF
d_gene: .
v_gene: TRBV18
j_gene: TRBJ1-6
abundance: .

CDR3nt: TGTGCCAGCAGCGTGGGACGAAGGGAGCAGTACTTC
CDR3aa: CASSVGRREQYF
d_gene: .
v_gene: TRBV5-6
j_gene: TRBJ2-7
abundance: .

CDR3nt: TGCGCCAGCAGCCTTCAGGCCACAAACCAAGAGACCCAGTACTTC
CDR3aa: CASSLQATNQETQYF
d_gene: .
v_gene: TRBV4-3
j_gene: TRBJ2-5
abundance: .

CDR3nt: TGTGCCAGCAGCTTAAGAGGGGGCGGTGAGCAGTTCTTC
CDR3aa: CASSLRGGGEQFF
d_gene: TRBD1
v_gene: TRBV7-3
j_gene: TRBJ2-1
abundance: many

CDR3nt: TGTGCCAGCAGCTTAGCGCTGTCACAGACCTATGGCTACACCTTC
CDR3aa: CASSLALSQTYGYTF
d_gene: .
v_gene: TRBV7-2
j_gene: TRBJ1-2
abundance: .

CDR3nt: TGCAGTGCTAGAGCTGGAGGAATCAATGAAAAACTGTTTTTT
CDR3aa: CSARAGGINEKLFF
d_gene: .
v_gene: TRBV20-1
j_gene: TRBJ1-4
abundance: .

CDR3nt: TGTGCCAGCAGCTCTCGCGGCTCCTACAATGAGCAGTTCTTC
CDR3aa: CASSSRGSYNEQFF
d_gene: .
v_gene: TRBV11-3
j_gene: TRBJ2-1
abundance: many

CDR3nt: TGCAGCGTTGATCAGGGGTCCAACACCGGGGAGCTGTTTTTT
CDR3aa: CSVDQGSNTGELFF
d_gene: .
v_gene: TRBV29-1
j_gene: TRBJ2-2
abundance: .

CDR3nt: TGTGCCAGCAGTTACTCGCGTACAGGGGTAGAGACCCAGTACTTC
CDR3aa: CASSYSRTGVETQYF
d_gene: TRBD1
v_gene: TRBV6-5
j_gene: TRBJ2-5
abundance: .

CDR3nt: TGTGCCTGGGCACAGACCGGGGGACCCTACGAGCAGTACTTC
CDR3aa: CAWAQTGGPYEQYF
d_gene: .
v_gene: TRBV30
j_gene: TRBJ2-7
abundance: few

CDR3nt: TGTGCCAGCAGCTTCGAAGGGACTAGCGTATTCAATGAGCAGTTCTTC
CDR3aa: CASSFEGTSVFNEQFF
d_gene: TRBD2
v_gene: TRBV11-3
j_gene: TRBJ2-1
abundance: .

CDR3nt: TGTGCCAGCAGTGCAGGGGGCGATATCCAGGAGACCCAGTACTTC
CDR3aa: CASSAGGDIQETQYF
d_gene: TRBD1
v_gene: TRBV7-2
j_gene: TRBJ2-5
abundance: few

CDR3nt: TGTGCCAGCAGCTTAGTGCTTAGCGGGGGCTACGAGCAGTACTTC
CDR3aa: CASSLVLSGGYEQYF
d_gene: TRBD2
v_gene: TRBV7-2
j_gene: TRBJ2-7
abundance: .

CDR3nt: TGTGCCAGCAGTTACGGCAGCCCAGATACGCAGTATTTT
CDR3aa: CASSYGSPDTQYF
d_gene: .
v_gene: TRBV6-5
j_gene: TRBJ2-3
abundance: .

CDR3nt: TGTGCCAGCAGCGCGTCTACCTTTAGCACAGATACGCAGTATTTT
CDR3aa: CASSASTFSTDTQYF
d_gene: .
v_gene: TRBV9
j_gene: TRBJ2-3
abundance: .

CDR3nt: TGTGCCAGCAGCTTACTGGGGGGCGCTTACAGCGAGCAGTACTTC
CDR3aa: CASSLLGGAYSEQYF
d_gene: .
v_gene: TRBV7-8
j_gene: TRBJ2-7
abundance: .

CDR3nt: TGCGCCAGCAGCCACAGATACGACAGGATTTCACCCCTCCACTTT
CDR3aa: CASSHRYDRISPLHF
d_gene: .
v_gene: TRBV4-3
j_gene: TRBJ1-6
abundance: .

CDR3nt: TGTGCCAGCAGCCAAGATATGGGGAGAGTTGAGCAGTTCTTC
CDR3aa: CASSQDMGRVEQFF
d_gene: .
v_gene: TRBV3-1
j_gene: TRBJ2-1
abundance: once

CDR3nt: TGTGCCACCAGCCAAGGGGGGGTGTGGTCAGAGACCCAGTACTTC
CDR3aa: CATSQGGVWSETQYF
d_gene: .
v_gene: TRBV15
j_gene: TRBJ2-5
abundance: .

CDR3nt: TGCGCCAGCAGCCAAGGACTAGGTTCGTCAGATACGCAGTATTTT
CDR3aa: CASSQGLGSSDTQYF
d_gene: .
v_gene: TRBV4-3
j_gene: TRBJ2-3
abundance: once

CDR3nt: TGTGCCAGCAGCTTCAGGACAGGGAGATACTACGAGCAGTACTTC
CDR3aa: CASSFRTGRYYEQYF
d_gene: TRBD1
v_gene: TRBV7-8
j_gene: TRBJ2-7
abundance: few

CDR3nt: TGTGCCAGCAGAAGACCACAGGGAACCTACGGCGAGCAGTACTTC
CDR3aa: CASRRPQGTYGEQYF
d_gene: .
v_gene: TRBV6-5
j_gene: TRBJ2-7
abundance: .

CDR3nt: TGCAGTGCTAGCAGGGGGCAGGATCGTAATCAGCCCCAGCATTTT
CDR3aa: CSASRGQDRNQPQHF
d_gene: TRBD1
v_gene: TRBV20-1
j_gene: TRBJ1-5
abundance: .

CDR3nt: TGCAGCGCGAATTACAGGGGGCGGACAGATACACAGTATTTT
CDR3aa: CSANYRGRTDTQYF
d_gene: TRBD1
v_gene: TRBV29-1
j_gene: TRBJ2-3
abundance: few

CDR3nt: TGCAGCACAGTGATATCCTACGAGCAGTACTTC
CDR3aa: CSTVISYEQYF
d_gene: .
v_gene: TRBV29-1
j_gene: TRBJ2-7
abundance: few

CDR3nt: TGTGCCATCAGTGGAGAAGAGACCCAGTACTTC
CDR3aa: CAISGEETQYF
d_gene: .
v_gene: TRBV10-3
j_gene: TRBJ2-5
abundance: few

CDR3nt: TGCGCCAGCAGCCGTCAAGAGCGGGCAGGGTACGGCGAGCAGTACTTC
CDR3aa: CASSRQERAGYGEQYF
d_gene: .
v_gene: TRBV4-1
j_gene: TRBJ2-7
abundance: .

CDR3nt: TGTGCCAGCCTTAACGACCGGGACAGGGACATCCACGAGCAGTACTTC
CDR3aa: CASLNDRDRDIHEQYF
d_gene: TRBD1
v_gene: TRBV12-3/TRBV12-4
j_gene: TRBJ2-7
abundance: few

CDR3nt: TGCAGCGTTGAAGACCTCCCCGCGGGCAATGAGCAGTTCTTC
CDR3aa: CSVEDLPAGNEQFF
d_gene: .
v_gene: TRBV29-1
j_gene: TRBJ2-1
abundance: .

CDR3nt: TGTGCCAGCAGCTTGGATGCCCCTAGCTTTAGTGGTTGGAACTCCTACAATGAGCAGTTCTTC
CDR3aa: CASSLDAPSFSGWNSYNEQFF
d_gene: .
v_gene: TRBV5-6
j_gene: TRBJ2-1
abundance: .

CDR3nt: TGTGCCAGCAGCTCCAACGACAGGGGGACCTACAATGAGCAGTTCTTC
CDR3aa: CASSSNDRGTYNEQFF
d_gene: TRBD1
v_gene: TRBV12-3/TRBV12-4
j_gene: TRBJ2-1
abundance: once

CDR3nt: TGTAGCGTTGGTCATGGGGGCGGACAGCCCCAGCATTTT
CDR3aa: CSVGHGGGQPQHF
d_gene: .
v_gene: TRBV29-1
j_gene: TRBJ1-5
abundance: few

CDR3nt: TGTGCCAGCAGCTTAGTATATCCGACAGATACGCAGTATTTT
CDR3aa: CASSLVYPTDTQYF
d_gene: .
v_gene: TRBV11-2
j_gene: TRBJ2-3
abundance: few

CDR3nt: TGTGCCAGCAGTACCCGGGGGCGTCAAACCTACGAGCAGTACTTC
CDR3aa: CASSTRGRQTYEQYF
d_gene: .
v_gene: TRBV6-2/TRBV6-3
j_gene: TRBJ2-7
abundance: few

CDR3nt: TGCAGTGCTAACTTAGACGTCAATGAGCAGTTCTTC
CDR3aa: CSANLDVNEQFF
d_gene: .
v_gene: TRBV20-1
j_gene: TRBJ2-1
abundance: .

CDR3nt: TGTGCCAGCAGTCATGAGGTCCAGACCGCCACAGATACGCAGTATTTT
CDR3aa: CASSHEVQTATDTQYF
d_gene: .
v_gene: TRBV3-1
j_gene: TRBJ2-3
abundance: .

CDR3nt: TGCAGCGGGACCGCAGGTTCCTACGAGCAGTACTTC
CDR3aa: CSGTAGSYEQYF
d_gene: .
v_gene: TRBV29-1
j_gene: TRBJ2-7
abundance: .

CDR3nt: TGCAGCGTTGAAGATCGGATAGAACAAGAGACCCAGTACTTC
CDR3aa: CSVEDRIEQETQYF
d_gene: .
v_gene: TRBV29-1
j_gene: TRBJ2-5
abundance: few

CDR3nt: TGCAGCGTTATACAGGGGGGTCAAGAGACCCAGTACTTC
CDR3aa: CSVIQGGQETQYF
d_gene: TRBD1
v_gene: TRBV29-1
j_gene: TRBJ2-5
abundance: once

CDR3nt: TGTGCCAGCAGCTTAGAAATTGCGGATGAAGGCAATCAGCCCCAGCATTTT
CDR3aa: CASSLEIADEGNQPQHF
d_gene: .
v_gene: TRBV7-3
j_gene: TRBJ1-5
abundance: .

CDR3nt: TGCAGTGCTAGAGTGGGCCTAGCGGGGGGGCTATCTTACACAGATACGCAGTATTTT
CDR3aa: CSARVGLAGGLSYTDTQYF
d_gene: TRBD2
v_gene: TRBV20-1
j_gene: TRBJ2-3
abundance: .